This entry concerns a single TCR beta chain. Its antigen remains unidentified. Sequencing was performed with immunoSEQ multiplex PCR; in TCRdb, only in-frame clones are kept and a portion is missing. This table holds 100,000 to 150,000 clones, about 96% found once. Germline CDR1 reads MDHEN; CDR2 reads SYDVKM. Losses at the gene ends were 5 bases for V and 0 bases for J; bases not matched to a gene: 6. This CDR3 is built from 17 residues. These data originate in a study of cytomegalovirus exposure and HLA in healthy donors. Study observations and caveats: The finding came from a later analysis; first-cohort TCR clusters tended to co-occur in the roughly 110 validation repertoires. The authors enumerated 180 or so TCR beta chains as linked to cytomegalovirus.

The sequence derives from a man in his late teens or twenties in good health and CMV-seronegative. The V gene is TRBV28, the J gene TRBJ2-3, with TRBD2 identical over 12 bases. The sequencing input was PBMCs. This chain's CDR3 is CASSRGLAGPSTDTQYF. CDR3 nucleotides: TGTGCCAGCAGTCGCGGACTAGCGGGGCCTAGCACAGATACGCAGTATTTT. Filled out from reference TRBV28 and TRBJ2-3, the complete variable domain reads DVKVTQSSRYLVKRTGEKVFLECVQDMDHENMFWYRQDPGLGLRLIYFSYDVKMKEKGDIPEGYSVSREKKERFSLILESASTNQTSMYLCASSRGLAGPSTDTQYFGPGTRLTVL.